This T cell receptor (beta chain) was recorded in a study of T cell changes during pregnancy in multiple sclerosis. Sequenced by immunoSEQ multiplex PCR; TCRdb stores in-frame clones only, minus some. The sample holds approximately 100,000 clones, 92% seen once. The specimen was peripheral blood, collected after pregnancy. The sequence derives from a female donor with multiple sclerosis, enrolled in a pregnancy study.

CDR3 residues: CASSVTPLAGERAQYF. The CDR3 bases are TGTGCCAGCAGCGTCACCCCACTAGCGGGAGAAAGGGCGCAGTACTTC. The chain has TRBV9 and TRBJ2-7; 11 bases align to TRBD2. Germline V gene data show CDR1 as SGDLS and CDR2 as YYNGEE. The V gene end was trimmed by 2 bases and the J gene end by 9 bases; junction bases not matched to a gene: 13. CDR3 length equals 16 residues.